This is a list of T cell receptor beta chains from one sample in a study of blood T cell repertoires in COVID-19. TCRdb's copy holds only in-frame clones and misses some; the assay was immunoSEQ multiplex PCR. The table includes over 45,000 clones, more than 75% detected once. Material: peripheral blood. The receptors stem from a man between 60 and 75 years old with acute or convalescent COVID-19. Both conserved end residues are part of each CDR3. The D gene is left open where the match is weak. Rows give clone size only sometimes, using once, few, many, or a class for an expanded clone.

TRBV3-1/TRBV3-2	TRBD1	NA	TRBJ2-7	CASSRTGIGYEQYF	TGTGCCAGCAGCCGGACAGGGATCGGGTACGAGCAGTACTTC
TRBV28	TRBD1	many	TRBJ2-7	CASRNQGARSSYEQYF	TGTGCCAGCAGGAACCAGGGGGCGCGGAGCTCCTACGAGCAGTACTTC
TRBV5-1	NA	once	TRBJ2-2	CASSLGGPDTGELFF	TGCGCCAGCAGCTTGGGAGGCCCGGACACCGGGGAGCTGTTTTTT
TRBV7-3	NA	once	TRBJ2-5	CASSSNYQETQYF	TGTGCCAGCAGTTCAAATTACCAAGAGACCCAGTACTTC
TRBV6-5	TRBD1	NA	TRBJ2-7	CASSWDRVEEQYF	TGTGCCAGCAGCTGGGACAGGGTCGAAGAGCAGTACTTC
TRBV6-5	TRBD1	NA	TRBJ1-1	CASSYEGGILNTEAFF	TGTGCCAGCAGTTACGAAGGGGGCATCCTGAACACTGAAGCTTTCTTT
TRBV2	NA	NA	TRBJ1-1	CASRNTEAFF	TGTGCCAGCCGTAACACTGAAGCTTTCTTT
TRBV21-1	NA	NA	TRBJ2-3	CASSKGGKKTDTQYF	TGTGCCAGCAGCAAAGGCGGGAAGAAAACAGATACGCAGTATTTT
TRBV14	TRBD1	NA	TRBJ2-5	CASSSRRSGTGGSQYF	TGTGCCAGCAGCTCAAGAAGATCGGGGACAGGAGGTTCCCAGTACTTC
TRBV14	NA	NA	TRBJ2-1	CASSQGLGLNGGNEQFF	TGTGCCAGCAGCCAAGGCCTAGGACTGAATGGTGGCAATGAGCAGTTCTTC
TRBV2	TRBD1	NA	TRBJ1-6	CASKTGGSSPLHF	TGTGCCAGCAAGACAGGGGGGAGTTCACCCCTCCACTTT
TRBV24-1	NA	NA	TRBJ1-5	CATSDSRQVNSNQPQHF	TGTGCCACCAGTGATTCAAGACAGGTAAATAGCAATCAGCCCCAGCATTTT
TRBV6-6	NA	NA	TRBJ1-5	CASSPSGVNQPQHF	TGTGCCAGCAGCCCGTCAGGGGTGAATCAGCCCCAGCATTTT
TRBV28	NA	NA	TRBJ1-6	CASSLQQGSSPPLHF	TGTGCCAGCAGTTTGCAACAGGGAAGTTCTCCACCCCTCCACTTT
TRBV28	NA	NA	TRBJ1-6	CASSSATGLTSPLHF	TGTGCCAGCAGTTCTGCAACAGGGTTGACCTCACCCCTCCACTTT
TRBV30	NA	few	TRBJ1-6	CAWRPSAGRNNSPLHF	TGTGCCTGGAGGCCCTCGGCAGGTCGGAATAATTCACCCCTCCACTTT
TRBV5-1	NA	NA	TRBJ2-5	CASSRGRGETQYF	TGCGCCAGCAGTCGGGGTAGGGGGGAGACCCAGTACTTC
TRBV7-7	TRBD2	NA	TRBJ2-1	CASSVTGTSTNEQFF	TGTGCTAGCAGCGTGACCGGGACTAGCACCAATGAGCAGTTCTTC
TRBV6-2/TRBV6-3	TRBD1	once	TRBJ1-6	CASSTRDRANSPLHF	TGTGCCAGCAGTACCCGGGACAGGGCCAATTCACCCCTCCACTTT
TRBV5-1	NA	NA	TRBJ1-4	CASSFSAQSGEKLFF	TGCGCCAGCAGCTTCTCGGCACAATCGGGTGAAAAACTGTTTTTT
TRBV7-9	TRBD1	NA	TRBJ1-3	CASSLGTGVFGTIYF	TGTGCCAGCAGCTTAGGGACAGGGGTATTCGGCACCATATATTTT
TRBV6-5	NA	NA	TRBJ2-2	CASSYSWQGYTGELFF	TGTGCCAGCAGTTATTCTTGGCAGGGGTACACCGGGGAGCTGTTTTTT
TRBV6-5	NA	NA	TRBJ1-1	CASSWGHLNTEAFF	TGTGCCAGCAGTTGGGGACACTTGAACACTGAAGCTTTCTTT
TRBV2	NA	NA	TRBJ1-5	CASSVRGGSYQPQHF	TGTGCCAGCAGTGTGCGGGGAGGGAGCTATCAGCCCCAGCATTTT
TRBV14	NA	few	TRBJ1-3	CASSQDQVKNTIYF	TGTGCCAGCAGCCAAGATCAGGTTAAAAACACCATATATTTT
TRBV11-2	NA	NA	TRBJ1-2	CASSPTGGNYGYTF	TGTGCCAGCAGCCCAACGGGGGGAAACTATGGCTACACCTTC